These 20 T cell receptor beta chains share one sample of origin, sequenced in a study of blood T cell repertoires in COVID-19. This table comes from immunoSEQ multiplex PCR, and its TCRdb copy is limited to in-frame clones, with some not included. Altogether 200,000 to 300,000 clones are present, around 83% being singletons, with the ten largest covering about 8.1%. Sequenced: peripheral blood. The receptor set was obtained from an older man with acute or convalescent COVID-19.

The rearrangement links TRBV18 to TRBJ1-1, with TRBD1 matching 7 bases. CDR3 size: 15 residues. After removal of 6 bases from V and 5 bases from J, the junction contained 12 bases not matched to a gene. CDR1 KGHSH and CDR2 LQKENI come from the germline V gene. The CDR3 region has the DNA TGTGCCAGCTCTCTTAAGGGGGCCCCGGGGACTGAAGCTTTCTTT. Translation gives CASSLKGAPGTEAFF.

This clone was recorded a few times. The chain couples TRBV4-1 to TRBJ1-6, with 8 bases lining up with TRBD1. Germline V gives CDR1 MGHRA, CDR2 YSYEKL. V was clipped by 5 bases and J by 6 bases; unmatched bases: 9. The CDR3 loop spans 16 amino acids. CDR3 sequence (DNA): TGCGCCAGCAGCTTAGGACAGGGACTATCTAATTCACCCCTCCACTTT. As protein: CASSLGQGLSNSPLHF.

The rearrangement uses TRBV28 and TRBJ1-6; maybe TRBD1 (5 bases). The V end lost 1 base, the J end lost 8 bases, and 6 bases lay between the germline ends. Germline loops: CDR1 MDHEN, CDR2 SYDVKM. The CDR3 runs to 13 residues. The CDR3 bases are TGTGCCAGCAGTTTATTGACAGATTCACCCCTCCACTTT. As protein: CASSLLTDSPLHF.

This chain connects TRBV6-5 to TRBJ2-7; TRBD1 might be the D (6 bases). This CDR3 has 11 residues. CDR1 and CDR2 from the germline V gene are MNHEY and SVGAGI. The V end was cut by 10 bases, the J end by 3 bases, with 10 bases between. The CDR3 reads CATRQDYEQYF. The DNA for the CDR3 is TGTGCCACCCGACAGGACTACGAGCAGTACTTC.

The CDR3, as DNA: TGTGCCAGCTCACACAGGGGGACTGAAGCTTTCTTT. Translated: CASSHRGTEAFF. The chain couples TRBV18 to TRBJ1-1; TRBD1 matches at 8 bases. Per germline, CDR1 KGHSH and CDR2 LQKENI. CDR3 length: 12 residues. Losses at the gene ends were 4 bases for V and 5 bases for J; bases not matched to a gene: 0.

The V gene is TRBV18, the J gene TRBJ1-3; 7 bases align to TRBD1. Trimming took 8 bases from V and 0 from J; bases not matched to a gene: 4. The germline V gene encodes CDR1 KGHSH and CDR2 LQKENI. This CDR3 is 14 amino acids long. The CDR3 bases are TGTGCCAGCGGACAGGAGAGCTCTGGAAACACCATATATTTT. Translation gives CASGQESSGNTIYF.

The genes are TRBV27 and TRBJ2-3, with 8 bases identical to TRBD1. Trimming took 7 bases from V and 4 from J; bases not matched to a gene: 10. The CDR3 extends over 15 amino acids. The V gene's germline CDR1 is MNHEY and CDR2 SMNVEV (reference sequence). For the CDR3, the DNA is TGTGCCAGCACTCCGGCGGCAGGGGGCGCAGATACGCAGTATTTT. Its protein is CASTPAAGGADTQYF.

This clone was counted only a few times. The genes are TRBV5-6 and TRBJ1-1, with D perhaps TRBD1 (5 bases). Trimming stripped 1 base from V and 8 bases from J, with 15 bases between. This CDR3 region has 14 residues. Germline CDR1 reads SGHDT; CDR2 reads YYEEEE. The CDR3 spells CASSLRQGHPEAFF. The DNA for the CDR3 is TGTGCCAGCAGCTTGAGGCAGGGTCATCCCGAAGCTTTCTTT.

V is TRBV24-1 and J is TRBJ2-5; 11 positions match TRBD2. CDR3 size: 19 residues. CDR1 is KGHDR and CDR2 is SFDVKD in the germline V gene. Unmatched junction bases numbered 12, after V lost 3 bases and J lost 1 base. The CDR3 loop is CATSDARSLAGGIQETQYF. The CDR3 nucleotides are TGTGCCACCAGTGATGCCCGGTCGTTAGCGGGAGGGATCCAAGAGACCCAGTACTTC.

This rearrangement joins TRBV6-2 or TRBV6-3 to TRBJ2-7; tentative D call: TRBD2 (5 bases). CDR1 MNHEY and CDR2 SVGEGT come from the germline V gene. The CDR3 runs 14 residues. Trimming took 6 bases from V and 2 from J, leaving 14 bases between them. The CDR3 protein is CASSLSRGAYEQYF. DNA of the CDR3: TGTGCCAGCAGCCTCTCCCGGGGAGCCTACGAGCAGTACTTC.

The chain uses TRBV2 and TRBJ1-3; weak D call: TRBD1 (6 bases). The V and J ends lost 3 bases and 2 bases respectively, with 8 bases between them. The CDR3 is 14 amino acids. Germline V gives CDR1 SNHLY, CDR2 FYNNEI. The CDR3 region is CASSEQGTGNTIYF. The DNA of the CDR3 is TGTGCCAGCAGTGAGCAGGGGACTGGAAACACCATATATTTT.

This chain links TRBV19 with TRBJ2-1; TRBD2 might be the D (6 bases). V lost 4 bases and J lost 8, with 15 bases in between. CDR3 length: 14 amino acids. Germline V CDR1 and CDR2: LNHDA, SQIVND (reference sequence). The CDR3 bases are TGTGCCAGTAGTAAGAACGGGAGAGGGGATGAGCAGTTCTTC. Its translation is CASSKNGRGDEQFF.

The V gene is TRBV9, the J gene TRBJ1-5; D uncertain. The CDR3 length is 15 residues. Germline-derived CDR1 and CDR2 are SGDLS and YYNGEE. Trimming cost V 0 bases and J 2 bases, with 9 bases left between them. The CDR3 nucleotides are TGTGCCAGCAGCGTAGGTTGGGAGGGCAATCAGCCCCAGCATTTT. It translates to CASSVGWEGNQPQHF. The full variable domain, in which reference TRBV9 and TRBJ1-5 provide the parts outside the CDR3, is DSGVTQTPKHLITATGQRVTLRCSPRSGDLSVYWYQQSLDQGLQFLIQYYNGEERAKGNILERFSAQQFPDLHSELNLSSLELGDSALYFCASSVGWEGNQPQHFGDGTRLSIL.

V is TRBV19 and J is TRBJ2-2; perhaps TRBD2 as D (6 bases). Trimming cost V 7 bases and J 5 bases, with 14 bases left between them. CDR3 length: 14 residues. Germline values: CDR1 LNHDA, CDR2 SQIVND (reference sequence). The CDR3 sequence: CASKTGEVTGELFF. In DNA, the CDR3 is TGTGCCAGTAAGACGGGAGAGGTTACCGGGGAGCTGTTTTTT.

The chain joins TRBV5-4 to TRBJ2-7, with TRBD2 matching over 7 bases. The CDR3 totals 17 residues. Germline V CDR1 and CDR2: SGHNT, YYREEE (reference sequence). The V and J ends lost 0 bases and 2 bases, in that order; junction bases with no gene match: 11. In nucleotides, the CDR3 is TGTGCCAGCAGCTTGGCTTCAAGCGGGGCTCTTCCCTACGAGCAGTACTTC. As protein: CASSLASSGALPYEQYF.

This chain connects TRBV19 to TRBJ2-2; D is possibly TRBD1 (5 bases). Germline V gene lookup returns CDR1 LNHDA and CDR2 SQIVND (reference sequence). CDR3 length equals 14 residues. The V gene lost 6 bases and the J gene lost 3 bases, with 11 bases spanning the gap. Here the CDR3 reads CASSTQGDTGELFF. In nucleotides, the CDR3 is TGTGCCAGTAGCACTCAGGGCGACACCGGGGAGCTGTTTTTT.

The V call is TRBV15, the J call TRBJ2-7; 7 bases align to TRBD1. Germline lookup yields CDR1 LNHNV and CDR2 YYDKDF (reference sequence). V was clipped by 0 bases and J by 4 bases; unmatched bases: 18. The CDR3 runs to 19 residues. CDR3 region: CATSRELYRGQRISYEQYF. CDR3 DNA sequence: TGTGCCACCAGCAGAGAGTTATATAGGGGACAGCGAATTAGTTACGAGCAGTACTTC.

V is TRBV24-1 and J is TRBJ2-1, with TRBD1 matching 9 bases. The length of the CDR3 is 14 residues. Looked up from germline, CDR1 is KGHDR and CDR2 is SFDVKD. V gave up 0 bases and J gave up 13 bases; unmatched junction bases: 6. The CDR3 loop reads CATSDLRQGDFQFF. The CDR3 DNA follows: TGTGCCACCAGTGATTTGAGACAGGGGGATTTTCAGTTCTTC.

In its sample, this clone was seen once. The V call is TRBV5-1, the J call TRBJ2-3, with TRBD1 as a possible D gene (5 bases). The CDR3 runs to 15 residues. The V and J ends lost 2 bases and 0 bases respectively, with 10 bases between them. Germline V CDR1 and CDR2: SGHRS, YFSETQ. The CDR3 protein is CASSFQGSSTDTQYF. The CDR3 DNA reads TGCGCCAGCAGCTTCCAGGGTTCTAGCACAGATACGCAGTATTTT.

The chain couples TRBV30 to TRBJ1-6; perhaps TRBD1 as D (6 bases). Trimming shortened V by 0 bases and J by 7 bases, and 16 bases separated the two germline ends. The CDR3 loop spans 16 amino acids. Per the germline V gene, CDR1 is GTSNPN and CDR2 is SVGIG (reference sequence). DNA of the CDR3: TGTGCCTGGAGTGTACCTCCCCGGACAGCGAATTCACCCCTCCACTTT. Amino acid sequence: CAWSVPPRTANSPLHF.